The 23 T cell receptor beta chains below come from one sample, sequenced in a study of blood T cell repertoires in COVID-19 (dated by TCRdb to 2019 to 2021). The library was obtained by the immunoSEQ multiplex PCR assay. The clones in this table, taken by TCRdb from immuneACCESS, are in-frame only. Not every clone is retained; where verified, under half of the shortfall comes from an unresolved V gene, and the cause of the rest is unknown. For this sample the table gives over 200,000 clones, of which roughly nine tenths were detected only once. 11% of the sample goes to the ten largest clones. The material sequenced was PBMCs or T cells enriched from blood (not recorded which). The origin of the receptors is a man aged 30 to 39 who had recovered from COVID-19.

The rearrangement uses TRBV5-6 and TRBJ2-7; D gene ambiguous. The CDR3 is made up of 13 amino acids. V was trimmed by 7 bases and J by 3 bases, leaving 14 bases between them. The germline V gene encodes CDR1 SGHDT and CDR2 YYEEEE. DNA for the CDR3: TGTGCCAGCCATGGAGCAAACCTCTACGAGCAGTACTTC. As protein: CASHGANLYEQYF.

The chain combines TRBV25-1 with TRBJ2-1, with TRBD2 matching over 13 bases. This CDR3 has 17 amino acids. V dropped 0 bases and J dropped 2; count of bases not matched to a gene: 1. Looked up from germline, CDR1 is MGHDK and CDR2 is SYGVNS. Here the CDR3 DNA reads TGTGCCAGCAGTGAATATACTAGCGGGGGGGCCTACAATGAGCAGTTCTTC. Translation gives CASSEYTSGGAYNEQFF.

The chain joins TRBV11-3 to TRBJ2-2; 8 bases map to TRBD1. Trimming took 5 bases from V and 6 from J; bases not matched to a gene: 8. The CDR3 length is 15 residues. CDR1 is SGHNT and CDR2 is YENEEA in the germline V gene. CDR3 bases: TGTGCCAGCAGCGAGTTTAGACAGGGGCCCGGGGAGCTGTTTTTT. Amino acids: CASSEFRQGPGELFF.

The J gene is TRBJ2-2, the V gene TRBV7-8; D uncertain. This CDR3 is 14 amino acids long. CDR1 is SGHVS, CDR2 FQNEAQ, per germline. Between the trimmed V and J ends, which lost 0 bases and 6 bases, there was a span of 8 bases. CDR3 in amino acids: CASSLAWQAGELFF. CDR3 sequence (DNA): TGTGCCAGCAGCTTAGCGTGGCAGGCCGGGGAGCTGTTTTTT.

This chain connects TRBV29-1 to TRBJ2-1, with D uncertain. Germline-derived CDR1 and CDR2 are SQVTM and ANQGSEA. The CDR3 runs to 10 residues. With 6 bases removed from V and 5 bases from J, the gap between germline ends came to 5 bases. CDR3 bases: TGCAGCGTAGACAACAATGAGCAGTTCTTC. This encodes CSVDNNEQFF.

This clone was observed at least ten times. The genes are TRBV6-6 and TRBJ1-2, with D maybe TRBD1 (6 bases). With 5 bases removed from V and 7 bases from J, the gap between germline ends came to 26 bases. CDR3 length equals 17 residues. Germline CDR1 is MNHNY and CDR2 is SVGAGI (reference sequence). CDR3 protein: CASSPRGGGAFQGGYTF. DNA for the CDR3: TGTGCCAGCAGTCCCCGAGGTGGGGGGGCGTTTCAGGGTGGCTACACCTTC.

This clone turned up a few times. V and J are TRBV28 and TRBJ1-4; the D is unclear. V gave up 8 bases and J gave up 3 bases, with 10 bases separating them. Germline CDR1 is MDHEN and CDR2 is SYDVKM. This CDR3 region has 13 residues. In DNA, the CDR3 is TGTGCCAGCGCGGGAGTTCCTAATGAAAAACTGTTTTTT. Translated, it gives CASAGVPNEKLFF.

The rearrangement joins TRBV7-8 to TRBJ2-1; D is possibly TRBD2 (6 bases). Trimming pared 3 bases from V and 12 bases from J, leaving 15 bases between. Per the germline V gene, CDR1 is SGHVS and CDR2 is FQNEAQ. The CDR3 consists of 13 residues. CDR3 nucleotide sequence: TGTGCCAGCAGCTTGGACCTGGGAGGTACGCAGTTCTTC. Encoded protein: CASSLDLGGTQFF. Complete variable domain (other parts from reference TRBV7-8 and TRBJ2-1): GAGVSQSPRYKVAKRGQDVALRCDPISGHVSLFWYQQALGQGPEFLTYFQNEAQLDKSGLPSDRFFAERPEGSVSTLKIQRTQQEDSAVYLCASSLDLGGTQFFGPGTRLTVL.

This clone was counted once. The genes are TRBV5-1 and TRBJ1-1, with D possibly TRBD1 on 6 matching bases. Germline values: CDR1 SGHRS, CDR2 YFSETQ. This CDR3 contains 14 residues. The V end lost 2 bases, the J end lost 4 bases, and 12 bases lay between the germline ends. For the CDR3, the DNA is TGCGCCAGCAGCTTCTACCAGGGGAGCACTGAAGCTTTCTTT. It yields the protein CASSFYQGSTEAFF.

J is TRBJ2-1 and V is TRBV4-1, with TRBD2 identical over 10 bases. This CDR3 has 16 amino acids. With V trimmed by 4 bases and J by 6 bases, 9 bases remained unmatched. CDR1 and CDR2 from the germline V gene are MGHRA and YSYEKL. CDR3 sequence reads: CASSPFGLAATNEQFF. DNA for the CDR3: TGCGCCAGCAGCCCATTCGGACTAGCGGCAACCAATGAGCAGTTCTTC.

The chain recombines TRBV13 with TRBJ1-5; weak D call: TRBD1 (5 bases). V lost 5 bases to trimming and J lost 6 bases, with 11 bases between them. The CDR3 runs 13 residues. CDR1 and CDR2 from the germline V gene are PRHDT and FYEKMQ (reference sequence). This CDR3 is CASSPRGGQPQHF. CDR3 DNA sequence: TGTGCCAGCAGCCCCCGGGGGGGTCAGCCCCAGCATTTT.

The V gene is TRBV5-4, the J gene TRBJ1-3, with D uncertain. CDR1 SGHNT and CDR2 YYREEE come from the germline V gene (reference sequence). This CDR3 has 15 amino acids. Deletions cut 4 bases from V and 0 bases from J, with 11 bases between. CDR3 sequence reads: CASSADGSSGNTIYF. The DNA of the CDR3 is TGTGCCAGCAGCGCAGACGGGAGCTCTGGAAACACCATATATTTT. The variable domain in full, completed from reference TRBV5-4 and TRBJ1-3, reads ETGVTQSPTHLIKTRGQQVTLRCSSQSGHNTVSWYQQALGQGPQFIFQYYREEENGRGNFPPRFSGLQFPNYSSELNVNALELDDSALYLCASSADGSSGNTIYFGEGSWLTVV.

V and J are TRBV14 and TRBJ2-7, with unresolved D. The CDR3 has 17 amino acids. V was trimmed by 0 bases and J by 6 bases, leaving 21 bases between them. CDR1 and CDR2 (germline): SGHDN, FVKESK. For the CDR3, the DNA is TGTGCCAGCAGCCAAGATTCGTTTCTAGTCTCAGATCCCGAGCAGTACTTC. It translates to CASSQDSFLVSDPEQYF. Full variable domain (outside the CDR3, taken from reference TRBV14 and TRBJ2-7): EAGVTQFPSHSVIEKGQTVTLRCDPISGHDNLYWYRRVMGKEIKFLLHFVKESKQDESGMPNNRFLAERTGGTYSTLKVQPAELEDSGVYFCASSQDSFLVSDPEQYFGPGTRLTVT.

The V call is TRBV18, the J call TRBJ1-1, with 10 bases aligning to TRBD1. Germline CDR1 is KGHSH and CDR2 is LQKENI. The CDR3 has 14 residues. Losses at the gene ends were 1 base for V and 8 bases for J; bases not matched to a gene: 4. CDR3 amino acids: CASSPRGQGPEAFF. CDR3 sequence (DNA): TGTGCCAGCTCACCACGGGGACAGGGGCCCGAAGCTTTCTTT. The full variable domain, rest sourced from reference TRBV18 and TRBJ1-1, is NAGVMQNPRHLVRRRGQEARLRCSPMKGHSHVYWYRQLPEEGLKFMVYLQKENIIDESGMPKERFSAEFPKEGPSILRIQQVVRGDSAAYFCASSPRGQGPEAFFGQGTRLTVV.

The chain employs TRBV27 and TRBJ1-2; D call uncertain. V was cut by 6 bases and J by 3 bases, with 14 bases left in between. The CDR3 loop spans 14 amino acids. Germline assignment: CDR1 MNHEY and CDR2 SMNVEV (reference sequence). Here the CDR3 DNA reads TGTGCCAGCAGGCCTCTGGTGGGAGACTATGGCTACACCTTC. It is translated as CASRPLVGDYGYTF.

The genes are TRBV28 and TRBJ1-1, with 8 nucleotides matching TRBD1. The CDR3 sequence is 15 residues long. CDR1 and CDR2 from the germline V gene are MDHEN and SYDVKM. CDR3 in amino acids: CATTAPGQANTEAFF. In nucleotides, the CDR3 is TGTGCTACAACAGCCCCGGGACAGGCGAACACTGAAGCTTTCTTT. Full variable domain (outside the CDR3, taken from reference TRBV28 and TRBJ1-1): DVKVTQSSRYLVKRTGEKVFLECVQDMDHENMFWYRQDPGLGLRLIYFSYDVKMKEKGDIPEGYSVSREKKERFSLILESASTNQTSMYLCATTAPGQANTEAFFGQGTRLTVV.

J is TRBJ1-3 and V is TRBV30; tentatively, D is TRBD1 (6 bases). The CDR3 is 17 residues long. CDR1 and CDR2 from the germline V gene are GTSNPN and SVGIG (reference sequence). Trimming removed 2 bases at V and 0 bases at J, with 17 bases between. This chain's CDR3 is CAWSIGGHQSSGNTIYF. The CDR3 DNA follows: TGTGCCTGGAGTATCGGGGGGCATCAGAGCTCTGGAAACACCATATATTTT.

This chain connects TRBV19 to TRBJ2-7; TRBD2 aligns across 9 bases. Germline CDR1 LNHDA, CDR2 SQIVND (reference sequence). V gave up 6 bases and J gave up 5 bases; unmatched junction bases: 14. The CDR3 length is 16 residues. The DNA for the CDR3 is TGTGCCAGTAGACCCTCCGGGCTAGCGGGAAGTAACGAGCAGTACTTC. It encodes CASRPSGLAGSNEQYF. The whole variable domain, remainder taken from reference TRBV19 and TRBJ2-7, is DGGITQSPKYLFRKEGQNVTLSCEQNLNHDAMYWYRQDPGQGLRLIYYSQIVNDFQKGDIAEGYSVSREKKESFPLTVTSAQKNPTAFYLCASRPSGLAGSNEQYFGPGTRLTVT.

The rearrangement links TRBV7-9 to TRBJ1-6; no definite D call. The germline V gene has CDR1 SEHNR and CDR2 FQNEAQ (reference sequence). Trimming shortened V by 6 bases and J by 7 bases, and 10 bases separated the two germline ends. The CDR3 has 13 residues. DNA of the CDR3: TGTGCCAGCAGGAAGTCCGCGAATTCACCCCTCCACTTT. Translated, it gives CASRKSANSPLHF.

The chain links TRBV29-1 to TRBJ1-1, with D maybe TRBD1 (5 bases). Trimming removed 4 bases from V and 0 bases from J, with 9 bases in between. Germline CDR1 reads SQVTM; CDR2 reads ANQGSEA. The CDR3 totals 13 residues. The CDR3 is CSVGDRLNTEAFF. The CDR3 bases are TGCAGCGTTGGCGACAGACTGAACACTGAAGCTTTCTTT.

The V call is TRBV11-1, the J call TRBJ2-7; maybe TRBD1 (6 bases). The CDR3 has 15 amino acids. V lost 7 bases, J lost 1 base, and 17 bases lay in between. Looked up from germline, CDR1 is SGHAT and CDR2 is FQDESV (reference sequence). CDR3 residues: CASTPNTGWSYEQYF. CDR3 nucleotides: TGTGCCAGCACCCCCAATACAGGGTGGTCCTACGAGCAGTACTTC.

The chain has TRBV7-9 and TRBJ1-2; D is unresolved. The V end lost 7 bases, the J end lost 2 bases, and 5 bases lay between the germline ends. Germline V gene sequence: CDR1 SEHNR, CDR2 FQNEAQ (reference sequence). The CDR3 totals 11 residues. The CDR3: CASNQNYGYTF. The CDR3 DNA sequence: TGTGCCAGCAACCAGAACTATGGCTACACCTTC. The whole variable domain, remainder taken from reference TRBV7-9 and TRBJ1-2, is DTGVSQNPRHKITKRGQNVTFRCDPISEHNRLYWYRQTLGQGPEFLTYFQNEAQLEKSRLLSDRFSAERPKGSFSTLEIQRTEQGDSAMYLCASNQNYGYTFGSGTRLTVV.

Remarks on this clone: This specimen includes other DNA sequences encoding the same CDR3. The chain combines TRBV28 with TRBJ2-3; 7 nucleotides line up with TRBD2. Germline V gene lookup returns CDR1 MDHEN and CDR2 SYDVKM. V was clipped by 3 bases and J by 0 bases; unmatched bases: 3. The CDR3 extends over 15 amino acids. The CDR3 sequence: CASSLRSGSTDTQYF. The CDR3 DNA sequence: TGTGCCAGCAGTTTGCGTAGCGGGAGCACAGATACGCAGTATTTT.